This T cell receptor beta chain was observed in a study of blood T cell repertoires in COVID-19. Produced via immunoSEQ multiplex PCR; TCRdb's table is partial and in-frame only. The sample includes about 350,000 clones, approximately 90% of them seen just once. The V gene lost 0 bases and the J gene lost 2 bases, with 19 bases spanning the gap. This CDR3 comprises 18 residues. The germline V gene has CDR1 LNHNV and CDR2 YYDKDF (reference sequence). This TCR came from a woman in her late teens or twenties who had recovered from COVID-19. Sequenced material: peripheral blood. The rearrangement uses TRBV15 and TRBJ1-2; D is perhaps TRBD1 (6 bases). The CDR3 DNA reads as TGTGCCACCAGCAGAGATCCCTATCGACAGGAGACAAACTATGGCTACACCTTC. It is translated as CATSRDPYRQETNYGYTF.